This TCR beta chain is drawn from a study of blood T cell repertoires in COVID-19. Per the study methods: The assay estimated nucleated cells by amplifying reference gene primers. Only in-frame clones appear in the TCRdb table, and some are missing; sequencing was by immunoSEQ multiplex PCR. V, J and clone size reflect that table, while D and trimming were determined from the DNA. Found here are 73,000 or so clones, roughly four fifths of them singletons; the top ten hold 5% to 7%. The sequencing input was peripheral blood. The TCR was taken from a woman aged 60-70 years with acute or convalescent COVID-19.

In DNA form, the CDR3 reads TGTGCCAGCAGCCCGGAACCTCTAGCGGGGGGGCTTAAATCGCACACGCAGTATTTT. Its translation is CASSPEPLAGGLKSHTQYF. The rearrangement uses TRBV5-5 and TRBJ2-3; TRBD2 matches 12 bases. This CDR3 spans 19 amino acids. The germline V gene encodes CDR1 SGHKS and CDR2 YYEKEE (reference sequence). The junction had 21 bases not matched to a gene; V was cut back by 4 bases and J by 9 bases.